This T cell receptor beta chain was captured in a study of a mutant IDH1 vaccine in newly diagnosed glioma (dated by TCRdb to the early 2020s). Regarding the complete study: Across visits V03 through V10, patients got a total of eight vaccinations, given in weeks 1, 3, 5, 7, 11, 15, 19 and 23. Peripheral blood was drawn at six visits: V03 (baseline), V05, V07, V10, V12 and V13. The approximately 30 treated patients were approximately 60% male and roughly 38% female, with a mean age of approximately 40 years. For exploratory analyses, under 30 treated patients had longitudinal TCRB deep sequencing done wherever samples were available. Prior to enrollment, standard therapy consisting of radiotherapy alone, temozolomide alone, or radiochemotherapy with temozolomide had been administered to patients, with the combination being received by most patients. Vaccination was initiated 4-6 weeks after radiotherapy alone, or concurrently with temozolomide cycles in the chemotherapy-containing groups.

The time point label for this specimen denotes: week 5, during vaccination. A 20-mer mutant IDH1 peptide at 300 micrograms in Montanide made up each vaccine dose, which was injected subcutaneously together with topical imiquimod. Newly diagnosed WHO grade 3 or 4 IDH1-mutant astrocytomas showing loss of nuclear ATRX were present in the donors. The samples were drawn from NOA16, a multicentre, single-arm, open-label phase I trial in Germany that tested a mutant IDH1 peptide vaccine in humans for the first time. Genomic DNA for TCRB sequencing was extracted from EDTA blood using the DNeasy Blood and Tissue Kit. The library was built by means of the immunoSEQ multiplex PCR assay. Following the manufacturer's protocol, the hsTCRB Kit was used to amplify rearranged TCR beta chain sequences. An Illumina MiSeq was used to sequence the TCRB libraries. The paper's data handling went like this. The kit vendor's proprietary platform handled demultiplexing, trimming and gene mapping. The clones in this table, taken by TCRdb from immuneACCESS, are in-frame only. Not every clone is retained; where verified, under half of the shortfall comes from an unresolved V gene, and the cause of the rest is unknown. That table gives V, J and clone size, and the DNA gave D and trimming. The sample profile shows around 78,000 clones; 75% to 95% of them were found once. Together, the top ten hold roughly 0.56% of the sample.

Here is what the overall study found, with its caveats: PBMC samples for TCRB deep sequencing were selected based on availability. It was noted by the authors that analyses of patient blood samples could not be reproduced owing to sample limitations. Pseudoprogression appeared unrelated to alterations in the top peripheral T cell clonotypes detected by TCRB sequencing. Vaccine-induced immune responses across multiple MHC alleles were detected in approximately 93% of patients.

The CDR3 spans 14 residues, from the cysteine through the phenylalanine. Just CDR3 DNA is preserved here, 42 bases in frame from base 1. The trim is 3 bases for V and 1 base for J, with a gap of 11 bases between the germline ends. The germline V gene supplies CDR1 SGDLS and CDR2 YYNGEE. This clone was found a few times. The antigen it binds to is not known. Base quality data are lacking; no much larger clone is found one base away. This receptor was taken from a woman in her forties or fifties with glioma. The chain employs TRBV9 and TRBJ2-7; TRBD2 is perhaps the D gene, given 6 matching bases. Sequences were derived from PBMCs, sampled from a glioma patient whose treatment included an IDH1 peptide vaccine. In nucleotides, the sequence is TGTGCCAGCAGCGCGCGGGAAGGATCCTACGAGCAGTACTTC. It translates to CASSAREGSYEQYF.